The source of this T cell receptor beta chain is a study of cytomegalovirus exposure and HLA in healthy donors. PCR primers comprised 60 Vbeta and 13 Jbeta primers. Clones were sequenced by immunoSEQ multiplex PCR, and TCRdb holds only the in-frame ones, with some missing. The profile covers just over 150,000 clones, with roughly 84% appearing a single time and under 8% taken by the ten largest. The sample consisted of PBMCs. This TCR came from a man between 50 and 59 years old in good health and CMV-seropositive.

The CDR3, as DNA: TGTGCCAGCAGTTTCGCACAGGGGGCGGATGAAAAACTGTTTTTT. Amino acids: CASSFAQGADEKLFF. The chain uses TRBV6-6 and TRBJ1-4; 9 bases align to TRBD1. Germline loops: CDR1 MNHNY, CDR2 SVGAGI (reference sequence). The ends lost 4 bases at V and 6 bases at J; junction bases unmatched: 6. The CDR3 loop spans 15 amino acids.